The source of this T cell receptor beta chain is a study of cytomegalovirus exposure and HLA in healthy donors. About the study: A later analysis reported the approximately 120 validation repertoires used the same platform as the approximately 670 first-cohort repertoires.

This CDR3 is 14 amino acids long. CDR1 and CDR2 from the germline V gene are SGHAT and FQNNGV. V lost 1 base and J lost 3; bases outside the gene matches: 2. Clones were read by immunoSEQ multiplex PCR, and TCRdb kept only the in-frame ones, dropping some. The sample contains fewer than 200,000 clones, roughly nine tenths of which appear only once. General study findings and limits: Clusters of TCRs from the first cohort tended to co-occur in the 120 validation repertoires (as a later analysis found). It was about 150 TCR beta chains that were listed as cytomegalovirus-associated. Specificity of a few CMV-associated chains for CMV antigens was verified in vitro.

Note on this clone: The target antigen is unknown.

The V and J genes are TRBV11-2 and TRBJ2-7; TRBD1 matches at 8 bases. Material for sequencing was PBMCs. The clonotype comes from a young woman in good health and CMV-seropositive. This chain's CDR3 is CASSLGTGGYEQYF. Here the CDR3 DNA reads TGTGCCAGCAGCTTAGGTACAGGGGGCTACGAGCAGTACTTC.